This entry describes one T cell receptor beta chain. This sample stems from a study of blood T cell repertoires in COVID-19. Sequencing used immunoSEQ multiplex PCR; TCRdb keeps in-frame clones, though not all of them. The sample consists of 200,000 to 250,000 clones, around nine tenths of them appearing once. The junction had 12 bases not matched to a gene; V was cut back by 4 bases and J by 8 bases. Germline lookup yields CDR1 SGHRS and CDR2 YFSETQ. The CDR3 is made up of 15 amino acids. The sequenced sample consisted of peripheral blood. The chain carries TRBV5-1 and TRBJ2-1; 7 nucleotides agree with TRBD2. The TCR comes from a woman aged 55-69 years with acute or convalescent COVID-19. CDR3 sequence: CASSTSGTTTDEQFF. CDR3 sequence (DNA): TGCGCCAGCAGCACCTCCGGGACTACCACCGATGAGCAGTTCTTC.